This entry concerns a single T cell receptor beta chain. What it binds is not known. Primers: 60 Vbeta forward and 13 Jbeta reverse. Per the original methods: Around 11 million shared chains were among approximately 80 million unique TCR beta chains counted in a later analysis. Produced via immunoSEQ multiplex PCR; TCRdb's table is partial and in-frame only. V, J and clone size derive from that table, while D and trimming were established from the DNA sequence. This sample contains roughly 70,000 clones. This record belongs to a study of cytomegalovirus exposure and HLA in healthy donors. Trimming removed 4 bases from V and 0 bases from J, with 16 bases in between. There are 17 residues in the CDR3. Germline loops: CDR1 LNHDA, CDR2 SQIVND (reference sequence). Study-level findings and limits: In an earlier analysis, productive rearrangement rates for most beta V segments clustered near 87% or 30%. As a later analysis revealed, the rate of TCR association differed by HLA locus, with DRB1 most and HLA-C fewest.

This receptor was taken from a female donor in good health and CMV-seropositive. This chain joins TRBV19 and TRBJ1-5, with TRBD1 as a possible D gene (6 bases). Specimen: PBMCs. The CDR3 sequence is CASSKSTGKNSNQPQHF. The CDR3 region has the DNA TGTGCCAGTAGTAAAAGTACAGGGAAAAATAGCAATCAGCCCCAGCATTTT.